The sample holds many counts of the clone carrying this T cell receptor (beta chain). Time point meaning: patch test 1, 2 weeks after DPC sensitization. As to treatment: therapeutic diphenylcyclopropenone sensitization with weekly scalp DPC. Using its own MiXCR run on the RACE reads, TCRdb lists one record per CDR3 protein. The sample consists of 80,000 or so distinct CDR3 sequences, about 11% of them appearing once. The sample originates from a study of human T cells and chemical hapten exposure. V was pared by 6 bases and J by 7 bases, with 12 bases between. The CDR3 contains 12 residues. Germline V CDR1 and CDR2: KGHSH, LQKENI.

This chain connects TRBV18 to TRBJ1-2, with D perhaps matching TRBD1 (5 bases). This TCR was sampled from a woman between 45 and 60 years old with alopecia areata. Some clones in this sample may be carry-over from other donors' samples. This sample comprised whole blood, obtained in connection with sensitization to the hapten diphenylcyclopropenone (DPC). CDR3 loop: CASSTLGGGYTF. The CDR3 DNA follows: TGTGCCAGCTCCACCCTGGGGGGTGGCTACACCTTC.